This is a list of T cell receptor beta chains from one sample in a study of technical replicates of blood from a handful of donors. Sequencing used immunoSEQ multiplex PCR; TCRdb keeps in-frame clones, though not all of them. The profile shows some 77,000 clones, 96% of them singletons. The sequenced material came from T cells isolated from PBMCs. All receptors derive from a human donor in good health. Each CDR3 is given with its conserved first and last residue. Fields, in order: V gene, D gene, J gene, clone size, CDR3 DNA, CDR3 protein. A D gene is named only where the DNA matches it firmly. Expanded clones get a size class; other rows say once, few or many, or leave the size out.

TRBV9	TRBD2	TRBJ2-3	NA	TGTGCCAGCAGCCTTGGGGCGGGAGCTAGCACAGATACGCAGTATTTT	CASSLGAGASTDTQYF
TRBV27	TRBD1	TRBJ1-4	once	TGTGCCAGCAGTTATTTCACAGGGGGAACTAATGAAAAACTGTTTTTT	CASSYFTGGTNEKLFF
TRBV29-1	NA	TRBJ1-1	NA	TGCAGCGTGGGGGGGGGAGAGACCACTGAAGCTTTCTTT	CSVGGGETTEAFF
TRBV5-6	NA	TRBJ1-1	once	TGTGCCAGCAGCTACCAGTATACTGAAGCTTTCTTT	CASSYQYTEAFF
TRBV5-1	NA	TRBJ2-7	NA	TGCGCCAGCAGCTTAGGAGACAGAGACTACGAGCAGTACTTC	CASSLGDRDYEQYF
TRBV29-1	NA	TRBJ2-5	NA	TGCAGCGTTGATGGCAGGGAAGAGACCCAGTACTTC	CSVDGREETQYF
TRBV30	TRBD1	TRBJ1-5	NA	TGTGCCTGGGGAAGGGGGCAGTATCAGCCCCAGCATTTT	CAWGRGQYQPQHF
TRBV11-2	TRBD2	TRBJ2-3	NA	TGTGCCAGCAGCCTGACTAGCGGCGGGGATACGCAGTATTTT	CASSLTSGGDTQYF
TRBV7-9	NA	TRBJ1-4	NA	TGTGCCAGCAGCTTCGGACAGATCCTTGCAACTAATGAAAAACTGTTTTTT	CASSFGQILATNEKLFF
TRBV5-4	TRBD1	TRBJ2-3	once	TGTGCCAGCAGCCCGGGTGGACAGGGGAATACGCAGTATTTT	CASSPGGQGNTQYF
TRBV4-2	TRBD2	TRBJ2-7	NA	TGTGCCAGCAGCCAAGGAGTCTCAGCGGGATATTTCTACGAGCAGTACTTC	CASSQGVSAGYFYEQYF
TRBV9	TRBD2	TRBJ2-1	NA	TGTGCCAGCAGCGTAGGGGGGGGGACCTACAATGAGCAGTTCTTC	CASSVGGGTYNEQFF
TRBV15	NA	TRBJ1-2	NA	TGTGCCACCAGCAGAGATGGGAAACCAGGGGAATCATATGGCTACACCTTC	CATSRDGKPGESYGYTF
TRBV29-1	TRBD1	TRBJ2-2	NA	TGCAGCGTTGGTGTGACAGGGGAATCCGGGGAGCTGTTTTTT	CSVGVTGESGELFF
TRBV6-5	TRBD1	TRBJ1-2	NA	TGTGCCAGCCGCGACAGGGGCGGTGGCTACACCTTC	CASRDRGGGYTF
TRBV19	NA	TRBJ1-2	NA	TGTGCCAGTAGTCGCCAGGGGAACTATGGCTACACCTTC	CASSRQGNYGYTF
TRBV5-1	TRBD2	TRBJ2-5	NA	TGCGCCAGCAGCTTTAGCGGGATCGGGGAGACCCAGTACTTC	CASSFSGIGETQYF
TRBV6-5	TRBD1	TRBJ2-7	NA	TGTGCCAGCAGTTCCGGGACAGGGGGCTACGAGCAGTACTTC	CASSSGTGGYEQYF
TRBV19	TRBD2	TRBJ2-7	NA	TGTGCCAGTAGCGCCGGGGGGACTGGCTCCTACGAGCAGTACTTC	CASSAGGTGSYEQYF
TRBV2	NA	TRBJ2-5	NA	TGTGCCAGCAGTCCCGACCCCTACAGGGAGACCCAGTACTTC	CASSPDPYRETQYF